This TCR beta chain was recovered during a study of blood T cell repertoires in COVID-19. At the level of the study: Both acute and convalescent COVID-19 samples were obtained from the United States, Italy and Spain. From T cells, B-cell-depleted T cells, or PBMCs came the material, which was cDNA or gDNA.

Original processing methods: It was from reference gene primer amplification that nucleated cell counts were estimated. Generated by immunoSEQ multiplex PCR, the TCRdb table keeps only in-frame clones and is missing some. V, J and clone size were drawn from that table, and D and trimming were deduced from the DNA. The sample records 65,000 to 75,000 clones, approximately 80% being singletons. The specimen sequenced was peripheral blood. The sequence was collected from a man older than 75 with acute or convalescent COVID-19.

The CDR3 bases are TGTGCCAGCTCACCCGTGGGTAGCGGCTACGAGCAGTACTTC. Amino acids: CASSPVGSGYEQYF. The genes are TRBV18 and TRBJ2-7, with a weak D call TRBD2 (6 bases). Per the germline V gene, CDR1 is KGHSH and CDR2 is LQKENI. Trimming removed 3 bases from V and 3 bases from J, with 12 bases in between. The length of the CDR3 is 14 residues.